This T cell receptor beta chain was identified in a study of T cells in Graves' hyperthyroidism and ophthalmopathy. This CDR3 region has 17 residues. Trimming took off 4 bases at V and 7 bases at J, with 24 bases between the two ends. The germline V gene encodes CDR1 SGHNT and CDR2 YYREEE (reference sequence). Amplified TCR beta CDR3 regions derived from RNA transcripts. RT-PCR in the first round (using the HTBI primer set) targeted the TCR CDR3. TCRdb itself ran the multiplex PCR reads through MiXCR, one entry per CDR3 protein. The sample contains about 380,000 distinct CDR3 sequences, about 15% of which appear only once. Stable disease denoted Graves' hyperthyroidism without ophthalmopathy progression within 18 months. Source material for PBMCs was about 10 ml fresh peripheral blood. The sample holds a few counts of this clonotype.

What was sequenced was blood. This receptor was identified in a woman aged 60 to 75 with Graves' hyperthyroidism. The rearrangement links TRBV5-4 to TRBJ2-1, with TRBD2 as a possible D gene (6 bases). The CDR3 coding sequence is TGTGCCAGCAGCCGCCGATTCCGGACCACCGGAGGGAATGAGCAGTTCTTC. This gives the protein CASSRRFRTTGGNEQFF. The variable domain in full, completed from reference TRBV5-4 and TRBJ2-1, reads ETGVTQSPTHLIKTRGQQVTLRCSSQSGHNTVSWYQQALGQGPQFIFQYYREEENGRGNFPPRFSGLQFPNYSSELNVNALELDDSALYLCASSRRFRTTGGNEQFFGPGTRLTVL.